The present T cell receptor beta chain was sequenced within a study of T cells in Graves' hyperthyroidism and ophthalmopathy. Points from the study as a whole: The authors' 13 V-J model separated ophthalmopathy from stable hyperthyroidism. A median around 6.4 months before onset, the model predicted ophthalmopathy.

This clonotype was counted at least ten times. Its antigen is not identified. The study excluded patients with uncontrolled infection, other autoimmune disease, pregnancy or lactation. Predating any ophthalmopathy symptoms, the blood sample was taken at first hyperthyroidism diagnosis. Regions amplified from RNA transcripts were the TCR beta CDR3 regions. The HTBI primer set served for first-round RT-PCR of the TCR CDR3. TCRdb re-called the multiplex PCR reads with MiXCR, one entry per CDR3 protein. Counted here are about 160,000 distinct CDR3 sequences, less than 10% occurring once; the ten biggest clones make up approximately 20%. V shed 4 bases and J 3 bases; nucleotides not matched to a gene: 4. CDR1 SGHAT and CDR2 FQNNGV come from the germline V gene. This CDR3 has 15 residues.

This clonotype originated in a woman between 18 and 29 years old with Graves' hyperthyroidism that later progressed to Graves' ophthalmopathy. The V and J genes are TRBV11-2 and TRBJ2-5; 11 positions agree with TRBD2. The material sequenced was blood. The CDR3 DNA sequence: TGTGCCAGCAGCTCCGGACTAGCGGGTGAAGAGACCCAGTACTTC. This gives the protein CASSSGLAGEETQYF.